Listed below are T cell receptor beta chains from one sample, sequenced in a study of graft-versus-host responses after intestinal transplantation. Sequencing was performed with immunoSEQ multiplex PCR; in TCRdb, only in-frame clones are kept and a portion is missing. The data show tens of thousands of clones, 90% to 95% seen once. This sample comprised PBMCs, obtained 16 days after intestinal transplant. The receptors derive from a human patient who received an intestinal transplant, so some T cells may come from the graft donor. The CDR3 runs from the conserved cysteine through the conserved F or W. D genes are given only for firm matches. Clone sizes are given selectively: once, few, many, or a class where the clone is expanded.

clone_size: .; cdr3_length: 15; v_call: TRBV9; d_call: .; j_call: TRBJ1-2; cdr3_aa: CASSSPGTLGYGYTF; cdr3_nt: TGTGCCAGCAGCTCACCAGGGACCCTAGGGTATGGCTACACCTTC
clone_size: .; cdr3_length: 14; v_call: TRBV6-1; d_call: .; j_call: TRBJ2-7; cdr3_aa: CASSGLASSYEQYF; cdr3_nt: TGTGCCAGCAGTGGACTGGCGAGCTCCTACGAGCAGTACTTC
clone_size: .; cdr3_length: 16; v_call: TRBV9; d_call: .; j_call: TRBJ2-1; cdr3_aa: CASSPIPRSSYNEQFF; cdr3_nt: TGTGCCAGCAGCCCCATCCCCCGGAGTTCCTACAATGAGCAGTTCTTC
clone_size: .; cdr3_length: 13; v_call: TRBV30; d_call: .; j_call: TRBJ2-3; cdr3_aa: CAWSPSLGDTQYF; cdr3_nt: TGTGCCTGGAGTCCCTCTCTGGGTGATACGCAGTATTTT
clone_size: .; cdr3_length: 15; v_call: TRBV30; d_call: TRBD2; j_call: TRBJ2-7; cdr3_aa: CAWTGWGGNSYEQYF; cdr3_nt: TGTGCCTGGACCGGTTGGGGGGGGAACTCCTACGAGCAGTACTTC
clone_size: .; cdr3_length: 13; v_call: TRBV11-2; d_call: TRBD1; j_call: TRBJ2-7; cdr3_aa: CASSPGTGLEQYF; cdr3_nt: TGTGCCAGCAGCCCCGGGACAGGGCTCGAGCAGTACTTC
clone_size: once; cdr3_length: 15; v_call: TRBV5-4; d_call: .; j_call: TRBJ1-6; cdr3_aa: CASSLWDSYNSPLHF; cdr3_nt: TGTGCCAGCAGCTTATGGGACTCCTATAATTCACCCCTCCACTTT
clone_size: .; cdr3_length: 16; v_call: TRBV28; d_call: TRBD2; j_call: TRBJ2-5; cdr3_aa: CASSSKTSYPQETQYF; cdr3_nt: TGTGCCAGCAGTTCTAAGACTAGCTACCCCCAAGAGACCCAGTACTTC
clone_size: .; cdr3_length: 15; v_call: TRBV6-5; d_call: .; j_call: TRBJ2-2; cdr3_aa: CASRALDLNTGELFF; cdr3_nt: TGTGCCAGCAGGGCACTAGACCTAAACACCGGGGAGCTGTTTTTT
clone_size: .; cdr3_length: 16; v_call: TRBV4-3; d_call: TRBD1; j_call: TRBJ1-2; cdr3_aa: CASSRGQGPEGFGYTF; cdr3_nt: TGCGCCAGCAGCCGAGGACAGGGACCCGAGGGGTTTGGCTACACCTTC
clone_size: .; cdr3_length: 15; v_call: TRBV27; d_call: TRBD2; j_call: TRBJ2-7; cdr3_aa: CASSLSASGDYEQYF; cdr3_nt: TGTGCCAGCAGTTTATCGGCTAGCGGTGACTACGAGCAGTACTTC
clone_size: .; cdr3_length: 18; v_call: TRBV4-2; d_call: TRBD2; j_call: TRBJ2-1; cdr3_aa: CASSQDLSSGRAGDEQFF; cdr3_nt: TGTGCCAGCAGCCAAGATCTAAGTAGCGGGAGGGCCGGGGATGAGCAGTTCTTC
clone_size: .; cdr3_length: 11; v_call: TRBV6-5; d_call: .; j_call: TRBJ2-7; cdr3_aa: CASSLWTEQYF; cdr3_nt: TGTGCCAGCAGTTTATGGACCGAGCAGTACTTC
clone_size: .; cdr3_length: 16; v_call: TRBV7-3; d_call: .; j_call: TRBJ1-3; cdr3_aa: CASSLNGQHQGNTIYF; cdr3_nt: TGTGCCAGCAGCCTAAACGGACAGCACCAGGGAAACACCATATATTTT
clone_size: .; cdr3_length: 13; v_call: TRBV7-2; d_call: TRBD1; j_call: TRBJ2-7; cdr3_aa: CASSPGTGYEQYF; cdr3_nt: TGTGCCAGCAGCCCCGGGACAGGCTACGAGCAGTACTTC
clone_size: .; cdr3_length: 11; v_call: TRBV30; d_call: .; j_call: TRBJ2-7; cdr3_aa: CSSGEIYEQYF; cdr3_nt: TGTTCCTCAGGAGAAATCTACGAGCAGTACTTC
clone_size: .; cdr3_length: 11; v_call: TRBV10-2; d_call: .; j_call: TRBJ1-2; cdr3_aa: CASHGGGDHTF; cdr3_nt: TGCGCCAGCCACGGAGGAGGAGACCACACCTTC
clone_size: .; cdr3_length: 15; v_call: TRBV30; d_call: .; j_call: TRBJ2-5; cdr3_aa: CAWSEVGGEGYEQYF; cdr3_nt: TGTGCCTGGAGCGAAGTCGGGGGAGAGGGCTATGAGCAGTACTTC
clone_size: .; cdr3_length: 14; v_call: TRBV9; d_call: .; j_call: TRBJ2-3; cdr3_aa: CASSVAAFTDTQYF; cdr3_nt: TGTGCCAGCAGCGTAGCTGCCTTCACAGATACGCAGTATTTT
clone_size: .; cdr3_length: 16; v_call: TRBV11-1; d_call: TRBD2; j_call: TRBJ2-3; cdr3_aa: CASSLVAGGPEDTQYF; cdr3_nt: TGTGCCAGCAGCTTAGTGGCGGGAGGGCCTGAAGATACGCAGTATTTT
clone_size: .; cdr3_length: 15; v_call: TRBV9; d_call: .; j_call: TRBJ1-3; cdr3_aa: CASSVALGSGNTIYF; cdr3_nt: TGTGCCAGCAGCGTAGCTCTGGGCTCTGGAAACACCATATATTTT
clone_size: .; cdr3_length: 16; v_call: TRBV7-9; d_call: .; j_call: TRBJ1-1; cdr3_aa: CASSLRIGMSNTEAFF; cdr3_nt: TGTGCCAGCAGCTTACGGATCGGTATGTCGAACACTGAAGCTTTCTTT
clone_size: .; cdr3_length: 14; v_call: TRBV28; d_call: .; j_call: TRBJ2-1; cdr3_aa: CASSFPFSYNEQFF; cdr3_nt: TGTGCCAGCAGTTTTCCGTTCTCCTACAATGAGCAGTTCTTC
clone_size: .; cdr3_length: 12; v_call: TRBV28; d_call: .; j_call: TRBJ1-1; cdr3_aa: CASSFWGSEAFF; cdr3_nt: TGTGCCAGCAGTTTTTGGGGGAGTGAAGCTTTCTTT
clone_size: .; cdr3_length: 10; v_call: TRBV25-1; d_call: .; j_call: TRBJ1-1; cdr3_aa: CASRGPEAFF; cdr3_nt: TGTGCCAGCAGAGGCCCTGAAGCTTTCTTT
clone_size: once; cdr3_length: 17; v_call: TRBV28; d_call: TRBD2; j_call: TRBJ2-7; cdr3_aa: CASSPFGLAGGTYEQYF; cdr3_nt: TGTGCCAGCAGTCCCTTCGGACTAGCGGGAGGGACCTACGAGCAGTACTTC
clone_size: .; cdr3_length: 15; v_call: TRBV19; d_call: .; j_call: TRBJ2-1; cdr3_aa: CASSLGGSSYNEQFF; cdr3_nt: TGTGCCAGTAGCCTCGGAGGGAGCTCCTACAATGAGCAGTTCTTC
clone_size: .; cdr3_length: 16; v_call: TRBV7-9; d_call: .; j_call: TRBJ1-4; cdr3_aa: CASSSAEPATNEKLFF; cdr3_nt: TGTGCCAGCAGCTCCGCGGAACCCGCAACTAATGAAAAACTGTTTTTT
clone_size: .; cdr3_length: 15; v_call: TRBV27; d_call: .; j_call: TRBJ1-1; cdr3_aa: CASSLNGGMNTEAFF; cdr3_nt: TGTGCCAGCAGTTTGAACGGGGGCATGAACACTGAAGCTTTCTTT
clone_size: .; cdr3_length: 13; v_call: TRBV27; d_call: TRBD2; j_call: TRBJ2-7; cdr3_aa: CASSVDSGRPHYF; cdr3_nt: TGTGCCAGCAGTGTGGATAGCGGGAGACCCCACTACTTC
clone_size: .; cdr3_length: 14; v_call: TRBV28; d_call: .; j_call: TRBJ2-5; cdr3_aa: CASSHNPYQETQYF; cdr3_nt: TGTGCCAGCAGCCATAACCCGTACCAAGAGACCCAGTACTTC
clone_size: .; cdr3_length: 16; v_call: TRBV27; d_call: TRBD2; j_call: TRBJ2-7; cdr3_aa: CASSPWTSGSSGEQYF; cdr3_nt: TGTGCCAGCAGTCCATGGACTAGCGGGAGTTCTGGCGAGCAGTACTTC
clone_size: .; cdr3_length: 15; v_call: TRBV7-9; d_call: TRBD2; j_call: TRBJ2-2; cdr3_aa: CASRTGGLNTGELFF; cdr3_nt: TGTGCCAGTAGGACGGGGGGTCTAAACACCGGGGAGCTGTTTTTT
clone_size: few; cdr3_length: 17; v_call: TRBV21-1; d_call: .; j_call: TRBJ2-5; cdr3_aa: CASPLGLGQGAGETQYF; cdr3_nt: TGTGCCAGCCCACTGGGGCTGGGACAGGGGGCTGGAGAGACCCAGTACTTC
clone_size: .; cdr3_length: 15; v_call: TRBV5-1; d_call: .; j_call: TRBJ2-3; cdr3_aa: CASSLGTVSTDTQYF; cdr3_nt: TGCGCCAGCAGCTTGGGGACAGTGAGCACAGATACGCAGTATTTT
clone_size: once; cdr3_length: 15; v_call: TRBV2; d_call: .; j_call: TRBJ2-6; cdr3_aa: CASRITVIGANVLTF; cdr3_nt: TGTGCCAGCAGGATAACAGTTATCGGGGCCAACGTCCTGACTTTC
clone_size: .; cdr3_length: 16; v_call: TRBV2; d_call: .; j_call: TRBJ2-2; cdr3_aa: CASTEPQGRNTGELFF; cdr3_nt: TGTGCCAGCACAGAACCTCAAGGTAGAAACACCGGGGAGCTGTTTTTT
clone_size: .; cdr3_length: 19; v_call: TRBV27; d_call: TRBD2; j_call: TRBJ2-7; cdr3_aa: CASSLPRPIAGSGAYEQYF; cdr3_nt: TGTGCCAGCAGTTTACCCCGCCCCATAGCGGGATCGGGGGCCTACGAGCAGTACTTC
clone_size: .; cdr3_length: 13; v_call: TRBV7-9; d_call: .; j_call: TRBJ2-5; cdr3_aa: CASSLPGVREQYF; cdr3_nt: TGTGCCAGCAGCTTACCCGGGGTAAGGGAGCAGTACTTC
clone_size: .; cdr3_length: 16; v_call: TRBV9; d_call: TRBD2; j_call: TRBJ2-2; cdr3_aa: CASSPRLAGTTGELFF; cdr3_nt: TGTGCCAGCAGCCCTCGACTAGCGGGGACCACCGGGGAGCTGTTTTTT
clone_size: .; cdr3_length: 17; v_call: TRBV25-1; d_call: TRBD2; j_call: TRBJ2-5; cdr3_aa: CASSEYKTSGRLETQYF; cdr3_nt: TGTGCCAGCAGTGAATACAAAACTAGCGGGAGATTGGAGACCCAGTACTTC
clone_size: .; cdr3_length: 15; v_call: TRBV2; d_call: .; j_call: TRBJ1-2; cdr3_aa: CASSEDRAGSYGYTF; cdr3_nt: TGTGCCAGCAGTGAAGATCGTGCAGGGTCCTATGGCTACACCTTC
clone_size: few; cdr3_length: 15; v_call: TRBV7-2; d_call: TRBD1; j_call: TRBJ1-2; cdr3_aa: CASSARTGRTYGYTF; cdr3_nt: TGTGCCAGCAGCGCCAGGACAGGAAGAACCTATGGCTACACCTTC
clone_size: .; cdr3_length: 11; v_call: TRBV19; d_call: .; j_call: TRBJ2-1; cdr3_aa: CASSMKNEQFF; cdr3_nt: TGTGCCAGTAGTATGAAGAATGAGCAGTTCTTC